This T cell receptor beta chain was captured in a study of shared clonotypes between healthy human individuals. General study results and limits: Sequencing depth was a factor that was expected to affect clonotype sharing among donors. Clonotype sharing across several donors was observed for about 5.5% of naive CD4 clonotypes. The researchers took only blood, and tissue repertoires probably look different.

The protocol was immunoSEQ multiplex PCR, while the TCRdb copy is restricted to in-frame clones and leaves out a portion. Altogether more than 2 million clones are present, roughly 93% being singletons, with the ten largest covering over 1.5%. CD45RO-negative, CCR7-selected cells formed the naive CD8 fraction, which excluded terminally differentiated effector memory CD45RA+ cells. This CDR3 comprises 13 residues. Per the germline V gene, CDR1 is MDHEN and CDR2 is SYDVKM. The germline V and J ends were trimmed by 6 bases and 5 bases, with 13 bases remaining between them. This clone was detected only once. Its antigen is not identified.

Sequencing used naive CD8+ T cells from PBMCs. The J gene is TRBJ2-5, the V gene TRBV28, with no clear D. This TCR came from a man younger than 35 in good health. Some clones in this sample may be carry-over from other donors' samples. CDR3 bases: TGTGCCAGCAGCCGGCCCGTCAGCGAGACCCAGTACTTC. It encodes CASSRPVSETQYF.